This T cell receptor beta chain came from a study of metastatic and nonmetastatic thyroid tumors. Study at large: A comparison of repertoires was made across blood and tumor or nodule tissue from malignant and benign thyroid patients.

Under the authors' procedure: Between-group CDR3 differences, defined by clinicopathological status, yielded a distant-metastasis classifier for papillary thyroid cancer. TCRdb re-analyzed the PCR reads through MiXCR. TCRdb, rather than the study authors, made the V and J calls. The sample carries approximately 25,000 clones, 26% recorded once. Study-level points and caveats: Relative to benign nodules, malignant thyroid tumors were reportedly characterized by significantly elevated TCR beta diversity in blood and tumor.

The CDR3 has 12 amino acids. CDR1 and CDR2 (germline): MNHEY, SVGEGT. V was trimmed by 8 bases and J by 7 bases, leaving 12 bases between them. Comment on this clone: Its antigen is not known.

All patients reached thyroid surgery having received no treatment beforehand. The sample consisted of blood. The rearrangement joins TRBV6-2 or TRBV6-3 to TRBJ1-5; D is possibly TRBD1 (6 bases). The sequence was collected from a male donor with papillary thyroid cancer or a benign thyroid nodule (not recorded which). Some clones in this sample may be carry-over from other donors' samples. The CDR3 DNA follows: TGTGCCAGCCTTACAGGGAACCAGCCCCAGCATTTT. It specifies CASLTGNQPQHF.